The 30 T cell receptor beta chains below were found in one sample sequenced in a study of blood T cells in healthy people across ages. A sample-barcoded 5' primer and a J-beta primer mix were used in a second PCR of about 6 to 11 cycles. MiXCR, run by TCRdb on the 5' RACE reads, gives a single entry per CDR3 protein. Among 1.5 million to 2 million distinct CDR3 sequences, approximately 30% were seen once, and the ten largest hold more than 6%. What was sequenced was blood. These receptor sequences come from a woman in her 30s in good health.

The chain recombines TRBV28 with TRBJ2-5; possible D gene TRBD2, 5 bases. The V gene lost 5 bases and the J gene lost 1 base, with 14 bases spanning the gap. The CDR3 is made up of 15 amino acids. Germline V gene lookup returns CDR1 MDHEN and CDR2 SYDVKM. In nucleotides, the CDR3 is TGTGCCAGCAGTCCCCGGACTGTGCTCCAAGAGACCCAGTACTTC. It yields the protein CASSPRTVLQETQYF. Drawing the rest from reference TRBV28 and TRBJ2-5, the complete variable domain is DVKVTQSSRYLVKRTGEKVFLECVQDMDHENMFWYRQDPGLGLRLIYFSYDVKMKEKGDIPEGYSVSREKKERFSLILESASTNQTSMYLCASSPRTVLQETQYFGPGTRLLVL.

This chain connects TRBV12-3 or TRBV12-4 to TRBJ2-3, with 12 bases lining up with TRBD2. Trimming took 5 bases from V and 6 from J; bases not matched to a gene: 9. This CDR3 spans 16 amino acids. DNA of the CDR3: TGTGCCAGCAGTACGAGACTAGCGGGGGACAGGGATACGCAGTATTTT. Protein product: CASSTRLAGDRDTQYF.

Only a few counts were recorded for this clonotype. The chain carries TRBV12-3 or TRBV12-4 and TRBJ2-1; perhaps D is TRBD1 or TRBD2 (7 bases each). V was shortened by 5 bases and J by 6 bases, with 20 bases between the two germline ends. This CDR3 has 16 amino acids. Here the CDR3 reads CASSAPTGRVANEQFF. CDR3 coding DNA: TGTGCCAGCAGTGCACCGACAGGGAGGGTCGCCAATGAGCAGTTCTTC.

Note on this clonotype: One end of the junction does not line up with germline, which may come from a read error. The chain combines TRBV7-3 with TRBJ1-1, with D hard to call. Per germline, CDR1 SGHTA and CDR2 FQGTGA. The CDR3 loop spans 15 amino acids. The CDR3 reads CASSPLEGVNTEACF. The CDR3 coding sequence is TGTGCCAGCAGCCCCCTAGAGGGTGTGAACACTGAAGCTTGCTTT.

For this clonotype: This may stem from a read error, because a much larger clone lies one nucleotide away. The V gene is TRBV28, the J gene TRBJ2-5, with D tentatively TRBD1 (6 bases). This CDR3 has 16 amino acids. Germline V CDR1 and CDR2: MDHEN, SYDVKM. CDR3 nucleotide sequence: TGTACCAGCAGTTTATCTACTACAGGGCCCCAAGAGACCCAGTACTTC. Its protein is CTSSLSTTGPQETQYF.

This clonotype has more than one count but fewer than ten. V usage is TRBV29-1 and J usage is TRBJ2-2; weak D call: TRBD2 (5 bases). Germline V gene sequence: CDR1 SQVTM, CDR2 ANQGSEA. The CDR3 is 12 amino acids. V was trimmed by 5 bases and J by 6 bases, leaving 10 bases between them. DNA for the CDR3: TGCAGCGTTACTAGTGGTGCCGGGGAGCTGTTTTTT. Encoded protein: CSVTSGAGELFF.

This clonotype occurred many times. J is TRBJ2-5 and V is TRBV7-2; possible D gene TRBD1, 5 bases. Trimming left V 4 bases short and J 11 bases short, with 14 bases between. CDR1 and CDR2 from the germline V gene are SGHTA and FQGNSA. The CDR3 is 12 residues long. Written as DNA, the CDR3 is TGTGCCAGCAGCTCTCCCCCCTCAGGGCAGTACTTC. It is translated as CASSSPPSGQYF.

The J gene is TRBJ1-1, the V gene TRBV5-6; perhaps TRBD1 as D (5 bases). The germline V gene encodes CDR1 SGHDT and CDR2 YYEEEE. This CDR3 has 14 amino acids. Deletions cut 0 bases from V and 5 bases from J, with 11 bases between. The CDR3 coding sequence is TGTGCCAGCAGCTTGGCCGGGACCCCTACTGAAGCTTTCTTT. It specifies CASSLAGTPTEAFF.

The chain uses TRBV5-1 and TRBJ2-7; 8 positions agree with TRBD2. CDR3 size: 16 residues. Germline CDR1 and CDR2: SGHRS and YFSETQ. Trimming removed 0 bases from V and 2 bases from J; junction bases left unmatched: 7. CDR3 protein: CASSLGERGPPYEQYF. CDR3 nucleotides: TGCGCCAGCAGCTTGGGGGAGCGGGGGCCCCCCTACGAGCAGTACTTC.

The V gene is TRBV25-1, the J gene TRBJ2-7; 8 nucleotides agree with TRBD1. CDR3 length: 16 residues. Germline assignment: CDR1 MGHDK and CDR2 SYGVNS. Germline trimming cut 7 bases from V and 0 bases from J; bases unmatched to any gene: 11. CDR3 in amino acids: CASTLIGTGSSYEQYF. CDR3 sequence (DNA): TGTGCCAGCACCCTGATCGGGACAGGCAGCTCCTACGAGCAGTACTTC.

The chain is built from TRBV20-1 and TRBJ1-2, with 7 bases that match TRBD1. This CDR3 has 12 amino acids. Trimming removed 6 bases from V and 6 bases from J; junction bases left unmatched: 7. In germline, CDR1 is DFQATT, CDR2 SNEGSKA (reference sequence). CDR3: CSAWAGGNGYTF. As DNA, the CDR3 is TGCAGTGCCTGGGCAGGGGGTAATGGCTACACCTTC.

The chain is built from TRBV7-9 and TRBJ1-4, with D possibly matching TRBD1 (6 bases). The CDR3 runs 18 residues. V gave up 1 base and J gave up 0 bases, with 15 bases separating them. Germline assignment: CDR1 SEHNR and CDR2 FQNEAQ (reference sequence). The CDR3 nucleotides read TGTGCCAGCAGCTTAGAGGGGACAAGACGCTCAACTAATGAAAAACTGTTTTTT. It yields the protein CASSLEGTRRSTNEKLFF.

CDR3 DNA: TGTGCCAGCGGGAACCGACGCGCGGAGGAAAAACTGTTTTTT. It translates to CASGNRRAEEKLFF. The chain employs TRBV6-4 and TRBJ1-4; D unclear. The V and J ends lost 8 bases and 8 bases respectively, with 18 bases between them. CDR1 and CDR2 (germline): MRHNA, SNTAGT. This CDR3 has 14 residues.

The chain has TRBV4-1 and TRBJ1-1; the D gene is possibly TRBD1 (5 bases). Trimming took off 4 bases at V and 5 bases at J, with 26 bases between the two ends. The CDR3 has 18 amino acids. Germline V gene data show CDR1 as MGHRA and CDR2 as YSYEKL. The CDR3 region has the DNA TGCGCCAGCAGCCCTTCTCCTGGGGCAGGGAGGGGAAGGACTGAAGCTTTCTTT. It yields the protein CASSPSPGAGRGRTEAFF.

This clonotype was counted at least ten times. The V gene is TRBV12-3 or TRBV12-4, the J gene TRBJ2-5; 7 bases agree with TRBD2. V lost 5 bases to trimming and J lost 5 bases; unmatched junction nucleotides: 11. This CDR3 has 15 amino acids. The CDR3 DNA follows: TGTGCCAGCAGTGCCCGACTAGCCCGAAGCGAGACCCAGTACTTC. It is translated as CASSARLARSETQYF.

The chain uses TRBV27 and TRBJ2-3, with a tentative D call TRBD2 (6 bases). The V end was cut by 6 bases, the J end by 6 bases, with 22 bases between. The CDR3 is made up of 16 amino acids. Germline V gene lookup returns CDR1 MNHEY and CDR2 SMNVEV (reference sequence). The CDR3 DNA reads TGTGCCAGCAGCAGCCGACGTAGGAGGGGCGAGGATACGCAGTATTTT. Amino acid sequence: CASSSRRRRGEDTQYF.

This clonotype was counted at least ten times. The rearrangement uses TRBV12-3 or TRBV12-4 and TRBJ2-1; 9 nucleotides match TRBD2. Germline trimming cut 3 bases from V and 6 bases from J; bases unmatched to any gene: 9. CDR3 length: 16 amino acids. In DNA form, the CDR3 reads TGTGCCAGCAGTTTTATTAGCGGGAGCGGAAGCAATGAGCAGTTCTTC. As protein: CASSFISGSGSNEQFF.

The count of this clonotype is one. A much larger clone differs by one base, so this may be a read error. The V and J genes are TRBV7-9 and TRBJ2-4, with TRBD1 matching over 8 bases. CDR1 is SEHNR and CDR2 is FQNEAQ in the germline V gene (reference sequence). V lost 8 bases and J lost 6; bases outside the gene matches: 12. This CDR3 has 15 amino acids. The CDR3 reads CASGTDRGSPNIQYF. CDR3 in DNA: TGTGCCAGCGGCACCGACAGGGGATCCCCAAACATTCAGTACTTC. Complete variable domain (other parts from reference TRBV7-9 and TRBJ2-4): DTGVSQNPRHKITKRGQNVTFRCDPISEHNRLYWYRQTLGQGPEFLTYFQNEAQLEKSRLLSDRFSAERPKGSFSTLEIQRTEQGDSAMYLCASGTDRGSPNIQYFGAGTRLSVL.

This clonotype showed up just once. This rearrangement joins TRBV3-1 to TRBJ2-1; 7 nucleotides align to TRBD2. Germline V gene lookup returns CDR1 LGHDT and CDR2 YNNKEL (reference sequence). The CDR3 has 13 residues. After removal of 8 bases from V and 9 bases from J, the junction contained 10 bases not matched to a gene. The CDR3 loop is CASLSVSGTEQFF. As DNA, the CDR3 is TGTGCCAGCCTATCGGTAAGCGGGACTGAGCAGTTCTTC.

The rearrangement joins TRBV9 to TRBJ1-2; D ambiguous. Looked up from germline, CDR1 is SGDLS and CDR2 is YYNGEE. V was cut by 3 bases and J by 8 bases, with 14 bases left in between. The CDR3 consists of 13 residues. The CDR3: CASSEDSKLGYTF. In nucleotides, the CDR3 is TGTGCCAGCAGCGAAGATAGTAAGTTGGGCTACACCTTC.

The chain recombines TRBV6-5 with TRBJ2-7; TRBD1 aligns across 8 bases. CDR1 and CDR2 (germline): MNHEY, SVGAGI. V lost 6 bases and J lost 6; bases outside the gene matches: 13. The CDR3 totals 15 residues. For the CDR3, the DNA is TGTGCCAGCAGGGACTCCCTGGGGACAGGTACCGAGCAGTACTTC. Protein product: CASRDSLGTGTEQYF.

J is TRBJ2-2 and V is TRBV4-3; possibly TRBD2 for D (5 bases). Germline CDR1 reads LGHNA; CDR2 reads YSLEER. V lost 4 bases to trimming and J lost 0 bases, with 12 bases between them. The CDR3 sequence is 16 residues long. CDR3 region: CASSPAELANTGELFF. The DNA of the CDR3 is TGCGCCAGCAGCCCTGCTGAACTAGCGAACACCGGGGAGCTGTTTTTT.

V is TRBV28 and J is TRBJ1-5; 11 bases match TRBD1. The CDR3 is made up of 16 amino acids. V shed 6 bases and J 6 bases; nucleotides not matched to a gene: 10. CDR1 is MDHEN, CDR2 SYDVKM, per germline. The CDR3 here is CASSHTWDRGGQPQHF. The CDR3 bases are TGTGCCAGCAGCCACACGTGGGACAGGGGGGGTCAGCCCCAGCATTTT.

This clonotype was observed at least ten times. This chain connects TRBV18 to TRBJ2-4; 9 positions match TRBD1. This CDR3 has 16 amino acids. J lost 0 bases, V lost 0 bases, and 0 bases had no gene match. CDR1 and CDR2 from the germline V gene are KGHSH and LQKENI. The CDR3 DNA reads TGTGCCAGCTCACCACCGGGACAGGGAGCCAAAAACATTCAGTACTTC. Translating it yields CASSPPGQGAKNIQYF.

The chain combines TRBV2 with TRBJ2-3, with TRBD2 identical over 8 bases. The germline gives CDR1 SNHLY, CDR2 FYNNEI. V lost 7 bases to trimming and J lost 6 bases; unmatched junction nucleotides: 12. The CDR3 has 15 residues. CDR3 protein: CASTRTSRRADTQYF. CDR3 coding DNA: TGTGCCAGCACCAGGACTAGCAGGAGGGCCGATACGCAGTATTTT.

This clonotype was counted many times. The rearrangement links TRBV29-1 to TRBJ2-1, with D uncertain. The CDR3 runs 11 residues. Germline assignment: CDR1 SQVTM and CDR2 ANQGSEA. V shed 5 bases and J shed 2 bases, with 4 bases lying between them. The CDR3 nucleotides read TGCAGCGTTTACACCTACAATGAGCAGTTCTTC. This gives the protein CSVYTYNEQFF.

Ten or more counts support this clonotype. V gene TRBV30 combines with J gene TRBJ2-7, with a possible D match to TRBD2 (5 bases). This CDR3 spans 21 amino acids. CDR1 GTSNPN and CDR2 SVGIG come from the germline V gene (reference sequence). Between the trimmed V and J ends, which lost 0 bases and 2 bases, there was a span of 32 bases. The CDR3 is CAWSVPNWVRVAARLTYEQYF. CDR3 nucleotides: TGTGCCTGGAGTGTACCGAACTGGGTGAGGGTGGCGGCGAGGCTTACCTACGAGCAGTACTTC.

This chain uses TRBV5-1 with TRBJ2-2; D remains ambiguous. V gave up 3 bases and J gave up 2 bases, with 11 bases separating them. The CDR3 length is 15 residues. Per germline, CDR1 SGHRS and CDR2 YFSETQ. Written as DNA, the CDR3 is TGCGCCAGCAGCTCAGGTTCAGTTAACACCGGGGAGCTGTTTTTT. It translates to CASSSGSVNTGELFF.

This clonotype occurred many times. The rearrangement joins TRBV3-1 to TRBJ2-7, with D unclear. Germline values: CDR1 LGHDT, CDR2 YNNKEL (reference sequence). The CDR3 covers 15 residues. Trimming pared 1 base from V and 0 bases from J, leaving 10 bases between. CDR3 coding DNA: TGTGCCAGCAGCCAAGTCGGCTCAAGCTCCTACGAGCAGTACTTC. Amino acids: CASSQVGSSSYEQYF.

A remark on this clonotype: It may be a read error: a sequence one base away is much more abundant. This sequence joins TRBV7-9 and TRBJ2-5; 9 nucleotides match TRBD1. Trimming took 5 bases from V and 11 from J; bases not matched to a gene: 12. Germline V gives CDR1 SEHNR, CDR2 FQNEAQ (reference sequence). The CDR3 consists of 14 residues. The CDR3 sequence is CASSPQGATLLQYF. The CDR3, as DNA: TGTGCCAGCAGCCCACAGGGGGCGACCCTCCTGCAGTACTTC.